What follows are 2 T cell receptor beta chains derived from one specimen sequenced in a study of cytomegalovirus exposure and HLA in healthy donors. Primers: 60 Vbeta forward and 13 Jbeta reverse. Method: immunoSEQ multiplex PCR; TCRdb's copy keeps in-frame clones and lacks some. The table includes about 220,000 clones, 65% to 75% detected once. The material sequenced was PBMCs. The receptors were gathered from a woman aged 25 to 39 in good health and CMV-seronegative.

V gene TRBV10-3 combines with J gene TRBJ1-1, with 9 bases fitting TRBD1. Trimming removed 2 bases from V and 11 bases from J; junction bases left unmatched: 9. This CDR3 contains 14 residues. Looked up from germline, CDR1 is ENHRY and CDR2 is SYGVKD. This CDR3 reads CAISEGGQGREAFF. The CDR3 DNA reads as TGTGCCATCAGTGAGGGGGGACAGGGCCGAGAGGCTTTCTTT.

Only one count was recorded for this clone. The rearrangement links TRBV27 to TRBJ1-6; a possible D gene is TRBD1 (5 bases). The CDR3 covers 12 residues. CDR1 is MNHEY, CDR2 SMNVEV, per germline (reference sequence). The V and J ends lost 6 bases and 12 bases respectively, with 12 bases between them. This chain's CDR3 is CASSPRGLPLHF. CDR3 DNA: TGTGCCAGCAGCCCGCGGGGGTTACCCCTCCACTTT.